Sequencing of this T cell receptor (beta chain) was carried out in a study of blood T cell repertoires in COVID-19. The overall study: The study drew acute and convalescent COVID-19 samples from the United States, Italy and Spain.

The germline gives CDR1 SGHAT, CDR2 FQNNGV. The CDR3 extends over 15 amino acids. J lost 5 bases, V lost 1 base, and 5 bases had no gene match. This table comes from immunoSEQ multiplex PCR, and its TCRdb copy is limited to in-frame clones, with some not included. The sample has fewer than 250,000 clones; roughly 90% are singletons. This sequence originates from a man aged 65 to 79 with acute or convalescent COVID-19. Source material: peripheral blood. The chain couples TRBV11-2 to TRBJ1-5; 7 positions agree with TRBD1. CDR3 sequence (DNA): TGTGCCAGCAGCTTAGGGGCAGGGGGGCATCAGCCCCAGCATTTT. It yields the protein CASSLGAGGHQPQHF.